Here is one TCR beta chain with its context. Its specific antigen is unknown. Base qualities are not provided; no much larger clone lies one nucleotide away. This sample was taken from a study of OX40 agonist ivuxolimab in advanced cancers. In terms of the full investigation: Ivuxolimab was a fully human IgG2 agonistic monoclonal antibody targeting the costimulatory receptor OX40 (CD134). The monotherapy dose-escalation portion (N ≈ 52 patients) of the phase I ivuxolimab trial is reported in the paper. Among the 50 to 55 dose-escalation patients, around 20 had hepatocellular carcinoma, roughly 15 melanoma, 9 renal cell carcinoma and 9 head and neck cancer. The dose-escalation cohort was about 83% male with a mean age of about 58 years, ranging from roughly 20 to 80. Three dose-escalation patients achieved partial responses, one with hepatocellular carcinoma and two with cutaneous melanoma. Prior anti-PD-1, anti-PD-L1 or anti-CTLA-4 therapy was permitted, and 40% of dose-escalation patients had received checkpoint inhibitors. Intravenous ivuxolimab was administered to patients every 2 weeks at six dose levels: 0.01, 0.1, 0.3, 1.5, 3 and 10 mg/kg. The point of sequencing TCRbeta in the periphery was to test whether ivuxolimab changed TCR sequence diversity and drove clonal T-cell expansion. The paper's findings and limits, for the study overall: In the 0.1-3.0 mg/kg groups, partial responders had among the lowest normalized peripheral clonal expansion, particularly in CD8+ T cells. On average, CD8+ T cells showed more expanded clones than CD4+ T cells after ivuxolimab. Which antigens the clonally expanded peripheral T cells were specific for was not determined. Low levels of normalized T-cell clonal expansion were also seen in some patients who did not respond. At doses of 0.1 to 3.0 mg/kg, clonal expansion of both CD4+ and CD8+ blood T cells was observed from baseline to week 6.

CDR1 SGHTA and CDR2 FQGNSA are derived from the germline V gene. The CDR3 sequence holds 16 residues, the cysteine and phenylalanine included. Just the 48-base CDR3 DNA is kept, in frame starting at base 1. V and J are truncated by 1 base and 0 bases respectively, leaving an intervening sequence of 10 bases. Patients with a history of autoimmune disease or receiving systemic immunosuppression were excluded from the trial. Peripheral blood for TCR sequencing was drawn from every dose cohort at baseline, at cycle 4 day 1 and at cycle 7 day 1. The samples were drawn from a first-in-human, open-label, multicenter phase I dose-escalation trial of ivuxolimab. The trial enrolled adults with locally advanced or metastatic head and neck squamous cell, hepatocellular, melanoma or renal cell carcinoma. Before TCR sequencing, CD4+ and CD8+ T cells were separately sorted from peripheral blood. Genomic DNA was isolated from the sorted cells so that the TCRbeta CDR3 region could be sequenced. The immunoSEQ Assay was used for sequencing of TCRbeta CDR3 regions. TCRdb provides this immuneACCESS table in a form limited to in-frame rearrangements. Some clones are lacking; in checked studies, under half of them reflect an unresolved V gene, and why the rest are absent is not known. The sample table holds tens of thousands of clones, of which around 88% were seen once. Clones ranked in the top ten supply roughly 2.4% of the sample.

The chain couples TRBV7-2 to TRBJ1-3, and TRBD1 may be the D gene, going by 5 matching bases. This receptor was obtained from an adult with an advanced solid tumor such as melanoma, head and neck, liver or kidney cancer. The sequencing used CD4+ or CD8+ T cells sorted from blood, collected in a trial of the OX40 agonist ivuxolimab. DNA sequence: TGTGCCAGCAGCTTAGTGGGGGGGTCCTCTGGAAACACCATATATTTT. Translated, it gives CASSLVGGSSGNTIYF.